The clone carrying this TCR beta chain is termed medium-sized. Antigen specificity is unknown. Germline V CDR1 and CDR2: SGHVS, FQNEAQ. The CDR3 sequence is 13 residues long. V gave up 5 bases and J gave up 10 bases; unmatched junction bases: 5. Unique molecular identifiers were built into the TCRbeta library. TCRdb re-called the PCR reads through MiXCR, storing one row per CDR3 protein. This table has about 32,000 distinct CDR3 sequences, about 6.7% appearing once. This sample is part of a study of T-cell reconstitution after alpha-beta-depleted transplantation in children. Study results and caveats: Surviving recipient T cells and thymic progenitors produced the high day-60 TCRbeta diversity seen in some patients. A year post-transplant, T-cell counts and diversity derived mostly from newly produced T cells. There were reportedly several hundred expanded graft clones from which alpha-beta T cells came about two months after transplant.

The V gene is TRBV7-8, the J gene TRBJ1-6; 7 bases are a match to TRBD1. The starting material was peripheral blood, obtained 60 days after TCRalphabeta/CD19-depleted stem cell transplant. The receptor was isolated from a child younger than two who had a stem cell transplant for acute myeloid leukemia, so the T cells may come from the graft donor. CDR3 sequence (DNA): TGTGCCAGCAGCAAAGACAGGGAATCACCCCTCCACTTT. The encoded protein is CASSKDRESPLHF. The full variable domain, with the rest looked up from reference TRBV7-8 and TRBJ1-6, is GAGVSQSPRYKVAKRGQDVALRCDPISGHVSLFWYQQALGQGPEFLTYFQNEAQLDKSGLPSDRFFAERPEGSVSTLKIQRTQQEDSAVYLCASSKDRESPLHFGNGTRLTVT.